This entry lists 16 T cell receptor beta chains sequenced from one sample in a study of T cells in Graves' hyperthyroidism and ophthalmopathy. RNA transcripts were the template for amplifying TCR beta CDR3 regions. First-round RT-PCR with HTBI primers amplified the TCR CDR3 region. TCRdb independently ran MiXCR on the multiplex PCR reads; one entry per CDR3 protein. The sample lists under 350,000 distinct CDR3 sequences; roughly 14% were seen once. Sequencing used blood. These receptor sequences come from a woman aged 25 to 39 with Graves' hyperthyroidism that later progressed to Graves' ophthalmopathy.

This clonotype was counted many times. The chain employs TRBV4-1 and TRBJ2-7, with TRBD2 identical over 8 bases. Looked up from germline, CDR1 is MGHRA and CDR2 is YSYEKL. Germline trimming cut 2 bases from V and 4 bases from J; bases unmatched to any gene: 7. The CDR3 runs to 15 residues. Written as DNA, the CDR3 is TGCGCCAGCAGCCAACCGGGAGGGCCGTTATACGAGCAGTACTTC. The encoded protein is CASSQPGGPLYEQYF.

The sample holds many counts of this clonotype. J is TRBJ2-5 and V is TRBV12-3 or TRBV12-4; D call uncertain. Between the trimmed V and J ends, which lost 6 bases and 5 bases, there was a span of 10 bases. The CDR3 totals 12 residues. This chain's CDR3 is CASSSLLETQYF. The CDR3 DNA follows: TGTGCCAGCAGCTCCCTTCTCGAGACCCAGTACTTC.

The V and J genes are TRBV5-6 and TRBJ2-2; 14 nucleotides align to TRBD2. Germline CDR1 and CDR2: SGHDT and YYEEEE. Trimming cost V 3 bases and J 6 bases; bases outside gene matches: 4. The CDR3 extends over 16 amino acids. CDR3 sequence reads: CASSSGLAGVPGELFF. As DNA, the CDR3 is TGTGCCAGCAGCTCGGGACTAGCGGGAGTTCCCGGGGAGCTGTTTTTT.

This clonotype was picked up many times. The chain uses TRBV6-1 and TRBJ2-7; the match to TRBD1 covers 9 bases. Looked up from germline, CDR1 is MNHNS and CDR2 is SASEGT. The trim removed 7 bases at V and 8 bases at J, leaving 12 bases unmatched. The length of the CDR3 is 14 residues. CDR3 residues: CASTYPGTGNKQYF. The CDR3 DNA reads TGTGCCAGCACCTACCCCGGGACAGGGAACAAGCAGTACTTC.

This clonotype was seen at least ten times. The V gene is TRBV12-3 or TRBV12-4, the J gene TRBJ2-5; D unresolved. The CDR3 sequence is 12 residues long. Between the trimmed V and J ends, which lost 0 bases and 6 bases, there was a span of 5 bases. This chain's CDR3 is CASSLAEKTQYF. The CDR3 coding sequence is TGTGCCAGCAGTTTAGCGGAGAAGACCCAGTACTTC.

This clonotype was seen only a few times. The chain employs TRBV18 and TRBJ1-2; D remains unclear. Per germline, CDR1 KGHSH and CDR2 LQKENI. The CDR3 loop spans 15 amino acids. The germline V and J ends were trimmed by 0 bases and 5 bases, with 13 bases remaining between them. The CDR3: CASSPPTRSVYGYTF. CDR3 DNA sequence: TGTGCCAGCTCACCACCAACCAGATCAGTGTATGGCTACACCTTC.

This clonotype was counted ten times or more. The V call is TRBV12-3 or TRBV12-4, the J call TRBJ2-1; the match to TRBD1 covers 9 bases. CDR3 length: 15 amino acids. J lost 2 bases, V lost 6 bases, and 5 bases had no gene match. This CDR3 is CASRDTGGTYNEQFF. The CDR3 coding sequence is TGTGCCAGCAGGGACACAGGGGGCACCTACAATGAGCAGTTCTTC.

At least ten counts were recorded for this clonotype. This chain joins TRBV6-1 and TRBJ2-2, with no clear D. V lost 4 bases and J lost 5, with 17 bases in between. The CDR3 consists of 16 residues. CDR1 is MNHNS, CDR2 SASEGT, per germline. The CDR3 region is CASSAFRGRLTGELFF. DNA for the CDR3: TGTGCCAGCAGTGCTTTCAGAGGACGGTTAACCGGGGAGCTGTTTTTT.

This clonotype was seen once. The chain is built from TRBV7-8 and TRBJ1-6; the D is unclear. Trimming shortened V by 2 bases and J by 9 bases, and 17 bases separated the two germline ends. The CDR3 length is 16 residues. The germline V gene encodes CDR1 SGHVS and CDR2 FQNEAQ. The CDR3 DNA reads as TGTGCCAGCAGCTTAAAGGGATCGGCCTACGGTTCACCCCTCCACTTT. Amino acid sequence: CASSLKGSAYGSPLHF.

Only a few counts were recorded for this clonotype. The chain links TRBV4-2 to TRBJ2-7; maybe TRBD1 (5 bases). Per germline, CDR1 LGHNA and CDR2 YNFKEQ. The CDR3 runs 16 residues. V shed 0 bases and J shed 2 bases, with 14 bases lying between them. The CDR3 spells CASSQDSGLVPYEQYF. Written as DNA, the CDR3 is TGTGCCAGCAGCCAAGATTCAGGGCTAGTACCCTACGAGCAGTACTTC.

This clonotype was seen repeatedly, ten times or more. DNA for the CDR3: TGTGCCAGCAGCTTGGAGGGCCCTCCCGCAGATACGCAGTATTTT. Its protein product is CASSLEGPPADTQYF. The chain employs TRBV7-3 and TRBJ2-3; D possibly corresponds to TRBD2 (6 bases). Germline values: CDR1 SGHTA, CDR2 FQGTGA. Trimming took 3 bases from V and 4 from J, leaving 14 bases between them. The CDR3 contains 15 residues. The full variable domain, in which reference TRBV7-3 and TRBJ2-3 provide the parts outside the CDR3, is GAGVSQTPSNKVTEKGKYVELRCDPISGHTALYWYRQSLGQGPEFLIYFQGTGAADDSGLPNDRFFAVRPEGSVSTLKIQRTERGDSAVYLCASSLEGPPADTQYFGPGTRLTVL.

This clonotype was detected many times. This chain uses TRBV7-2 with TRBJ2-1, with D possibly TRBD2 on 5 matching bases. The CDR3 contains 15 residues. In germline, CDR1 is SGHTA, CDR2 FQGNSA. Trimming removed 7 bases at V and 2 bases at J, with 15 bases between. CDR3 nucleotide sequence: TGTGCCAGCACCACCGGGCCCGGGGCCTACAATGAGCAGTTCTTC. It is translated as CASTTGPGAYNEQFF.

This clonotype appeared many times. The rearrangement joins TRBV9 to TRBJ1-3; the D gene is possibly TRBD1 (6 bases). The CDR3 is made up of 15 amino acids. Germline CDR1 and CDR2: SGDLS and YYNGEE. V was trimmed by 0 bases and J by 2 bases, leaving 9 bases between them. The CDR3 DNA reads TGTGCCAGCAGCGTAGGATGGACAGCTGGAAACACCATATATTTT. Translation gives CASSVGWTAGNTIYF.

This clonotype was seen just once. The V gene is TRBV7-9, the J gene TRBJ2-7; D perhaps matches TRBD1 (5 bases). The germline V gene encodes CDR1 SEHNR and CDR2 FQNEAQ (reference sequence). This CDR3 is built from 13 residues. The V and J ends lost 3 bases and 5 bases respectively, with 11 bases between them. CDR3 nucleotides: TGTGCCAGCAGCTTTGGGGCGGTCCACGAGCAGTACTTC. Translation: CASSFGAVHEQYF.

This clonotype has ten or more counts. This sequence joins TRBV28 and TRBJ1-1; 11 nucleotides agree with TRBD1. The CDR3 spans 13 residues. Germline V gives CDR1 MDHEN, CDR2 SYDVKM. J gave up 10 bases and V 11 bases, and 12 bases lay outside the gene matches. CDR3 DNA sequence: TGTGCCGGCTTCAGGACAGGGGGCTTTCCAGCTTTCTTT. Encoded protein: CAGFRTGGFPAFF. Full variable domain (remainder filled in from reference TRBV28 and TRBJ1-1): DVKVTQSSRYLVKRTGEKVFLECVQDMDHENMFWYRQDPGLGLRLIYFSYDVKMKEKGDIPEGYSVSREKKERFSLILESASTNQTSMYLCAGFRTGGFPAFFGQGTRLTVV.

This clonotype was seen many times. V is TRBV7-8 and J is TRBJ2-2, with TRBD1 matching 8 bases. V was pared by 5 bases and J by 1 base, with 3 bases of the junction left unmatched. The CDR3 is 15 residues long. Germline V gene lookup returns CDR1 SGHVS and CDR2 FQNEAQ. The CDR3 sequence is CASSKDRENTGELFF. The CDR3 DNA follows: TGTGCCAGCAGCAAGGACAGGGAGAACACCGGGGAGCTGTTTTTT.